This TCR beta chain was profiled in a study of cytomegalovirus exposure and HLA in healthy donors (dated by TCRdb to 2016 to 2017). With regard to the full study: In an earlier analysis of about 560 of the donors, 250 to 350 Gb of sequence data and roughly 100 million unique TCR beta sequences from about 190 million T cells were reported. An early release that covered several hundred HLA-typed donors contained about 300 gigabases of sequencing data and about 84 million unique TCR sequences. Of the 398 genotyped donors, about 80% fell in the genetic ancestry cluster associated with self-reported Caucasian donors. The aim of the study was to test whether cataloging public T cell receptors could identify signatures of past pathogen exposure. Using immunosequencing, the study profiled T cell repertoires from around 670 subjects and related those repertoires to cytomegalovirus serostatus. In addition to the first cohort of about 650 subjects, a separate validation cohort of some 120 different subjects was used. High-throughput TCR immunosequencing, statistical association of individual TCRs with disease status, and machine learning were combined to predict cytomegalovirus infection status. In a later analysis, previously published TCR beta repertoires from several hundred donors were re-analyzed and high-resolution HLA genotyping was added so that TCR occurrence patterns could be studied. The later analysis used no new phenotypic data to find candidate immune exposures, relying instead on TCR beta sequences and their occurrence across donors. An earlier analysis of approximately 630 of the donors applied high-throughput TCR beta sequencing to assess whether each TCR beta V gene segment acted as functional or pseudogenic. Donor age, sex, ethnicity and CMV serostatus were compiled alongside the repertoire data. Genome-wide SNP genotypes for about 60% of the 666 donors were used in a later genetic analysis, which treated that subset as a discovery cohort. All discovery cohort repertoires had been generated on a single sequencing platform. HLA typing included class I and class II loci at four-digit resolution. The number of donors typed differed by locus, with about 629-630 for A, B, C, DRB1 and DQB1, roughly 520 for DQA1, some 570 for DPA1, and approximately 470 for DPB1. Because of strong linkage in the cohort, four or five DR-DQ haplotypes were treated as single units for association and clustering. Across some 400 genotyped donors of the cohort, an average of about 200,000 unique TCR beta nucleotide sequences per donor were sequenced, and around 19% of those sequences were non-productive. What the research found in general, with its limitations: In a later analysis, HLA-associated TCR beta chains were found to be more clonally expanded and to have lower generation probabilities than equally common non-associated chains. The presence/absence analyses assumed that sequencing depth was roughly uniform across donors, and that assumption may not be true. While some public TCRs were present in many individuals, most TCR sequences turned up only very rarely across donors. A few of the identified cytomegalovirus-associated TCR beta chains were confirmed in vitro to be specific for cytomegalovirus antigens. The cohort was sequenced for TCR beta chains only, and without alpha or paired-chain data the features that could be detected were limited. In the study, 150 to 200 TCR beta chains were listed as associated with cytomegalovirus. A later analysis found that most CMV-associated TCR beta chains appeared HLA-restricted, with HLA associations seemingly driven largely by CMV exposure. At a false discovery rate of 0.05, a later analysis linked fewer than 20,000 TCR beta sequences to specific HLA alleles. When HLA alleles, especially DR and DQ, strongly co-occurred, TCR associations were difficult to assign to individual alleles. A later analysis found that TCR association rates varied across HLA loci, with DRB1 alleles showing the most associated TCRs and HLA-C alleles the fewest. CMV serostatus was the only immune exposure information available for the cohort. An association between a missense DCLRE1C variant and V-gene and J-gene trimming of TCR beta chains was found in a later genetic analysis and replicated in an independent cohort. A further reported finding was that TCR beta sequences accurately predicted the HLA-A and HLA-B alleles for most subjects in the first cohort. Some IMGT-functional V segments, including TRBV6-2 and TRBV6-3, could not be told apart with the 87-base-pair reads, so those segments were excluded. In an earlier analysis of 587 of the donors, most TCR beta V segments appeared in productive rearrangements about 87% or about 30% of the time, broadly matching IMGT annotations. According to a later analysis, parvovirus B19, influenza, CMV and Epstein-Barr virus appeared linked to several top co-occurrence clusters. The authors suggested that the approach could potentially be generalized to other disease states and immunological phenotypes. A later genetic analysis reported fewer N-insertions in productive TCRs among donors in an Asian-associated ancestry cluster than the roughly 720-donor mean. The classifier was reported to diagnose cytomegalovirus status with high specificity and sensitivity in both the original and validation cohorts. A cluster of highly shared sequence variants was judged likely to be a technical artifact of the sequencing pipeline. Because HLA typing was missing for some donors at each locus, association tests included only the typed subset. Correlated functional status among segregating V segments might be attributable to linkage disequilibrium, but an unknown experimental factor could not be ruled out. Seventeen rarely observed V segments, including chromosome 9 orphons, were excluded from the earlier analysis of some 590 of the donors because counts were too low.

Per the germline V gene, MNHEY is the CDR1 and SVGAGI is the CDR2. V loses 0 bases of germline sequence and J loses 0 bases, and the interval between the two ends is 5 bases. Reading from cysteine to phenylalanine, the CDR3 counts 14 amino acids. Of all the DNA, just the CDR3 is kept, 42 bases in frame from base 1. The cohort was made up of 500 to 850 healthy bone marrow donors. All cohort members were sampled while nominally healthy, although unrecorded immune exposures were likely present. The donor was CMV seronegative and belonged to the group of approximately 320 seronegative cohort members. A peripheral blood sample was provided by each donor, and peripheral blood mononuclear cells were used for TCR beta sequencing. Genomic DNA was extracted from the blood cell samples with the Qiagen DNeasy Blood Extraction Kit. Library generation was performed with the immunoSEQ multiplex PCR assay. A mixture of 60 forward primers for TCR Vbeta segments and 13 reverse primers for TCR Jbeta segments was used in the multiplex PCR. The CDR3 region of rearranged TCR beta genes was amplified from genomic DNA by a multiplex PCR assay. The amplified TCR beta libraries were sequenced on the Illumina HiSeq System as 87-base-pair reads. The published analysis was carried out like this. In a later analysis, about 80 million unique TCR beta chains were counted across the roughly 670 repertoires, and roughly 10 million of these chains were shared by at least two donors. Raw reads were error-corrected and collapsed into unique sequences by a nearest-neighbor algorithm in which closely related sequences were merged to remove PCR and sequencing errors. CDR3 sequences were aligned to IMGT reference sequences to assign V, D and J gene segments. Each retained sequence needed at least a six-nucleotide match to both a V gene segment and a J gene segment. A rearrangement was called productive if the CDR3 had no stop codons and remained in frame with V and J, and every other rearrangement was called non-productive. Following IMGT convention, CDR3 was defined as the stretch from the second conserved V-encoded cysteine up to the conserved J-encoded phenylalanine. Sequences without an unambiguous match to a single V gene segment were excluded from the earlier analysis of a few hundred of the donors. An earlier analysis of fewer than 750 of the donors called V segments functional above 56.7% productive rearrangements and segregating when the between-donor standard deviation exceeded 5%. To diagnose cytomegalovirus status from the catalog of TCR beta chain sequences, a statistical classification framework was built. In a later analysis, TCR nucleotide sequences were compared against IMGT/GENE-DB human TR gene sequences so that V and J genes could be assigned. The TCRdist pipeline was used in a later analysis to assign CDR3 sequences and most-parsimonious VDJ recombination scenarios. In a later analysis, each TCR beta chain was defined by its CDR3 amino acid sequence together with its V-gene family, and reads lacking a unique V-gene family were excluded. As a way to deal with suspected cross-contamination and a sequencing artifact, a later analysis dropped over 550 nucleotide sequences that were highly shared and had low generation probability. In a later analysis, a clonal expansion index for each public chain was calculated from normalized within-repertoire ranks of inferred template counts. A later analysis computed generation probabilities with a VDJ recombination model fitted to out-of-frame rearrangements, and checked the results against IGoR. In a later analysis, TCR-TCR, TCR-HLA and TCR-CMV co-occurrence was scored with hypergeometric tests, and a repertoire-size bias correction was applied to TCR pairs. In a later analysis, false discovery rates were estimated by permuting HLA or CMV assignments 20 times. In a later analysis, co-occurring TCRs were grouped with DBSCAN, and TCRdist sequence similarity was added when clustering was performed within HLA-allele-positive subsets. Repertoires with fewer than 30,000 or more than 120,000 public chains, plus five repertoires with anomalous nucleotide sharing, were excluded from co-occurrence clustering. TCRdb provides this immuneACCESS table in a form limited to in-frame rearrangements. Some clones are lacking; in checked studies, under half of them reflect an unresolved V gene, and why the rest are absent is not known. V, J and clone size reflect that table, while D and trimming were determined from the DNA. This sample is represented by around 130,000 clones; 60% to 85% of them were singletons. Approximately 1.7% of the sample is held by the ten biggest clonotypes.

Notes on this clone: Its binding antigen is unknown. No much larger clone is present one base from it, and per-base qualities are unavailable.

This clonotype originated in a woman between 40 and 55 years old in good health and CMV-seronegative. The rearranged chain carries TRBV6-5 and TRBJ1-1; no D gene call is confident. Sequencing was performed on PBMCs. The CDR3 has the sequence CASSYSTLNTEAFF. The nucleotide sequence reads TGTGCCAGCAGTTACTCAACATTGAACACTGAAGCTTTCTTT.